The 2 T cell receptor beta chains below were found in one sample sequenced in a study of cytomegalovirus exposure and HLA in healthy donors. With 60 Vbeta and 13 Jbeta primers, the PCR was carried out. TCRdb keeps only in-frame clones here, not all; method: immunoSEQ multiplex PCR. The sample has around 40,000 clones; around 73% are singletons. Sequencing was carried out using PBMCs. These receptors came from a woman in her 30s in good health and CMV-seronegative.

The J gene is TRBJ1-1, the V gene TRBV28; perhaps TRBD1 as D (5 bases). The V gene lost 1 base and the J gene lost 0 bases, with 9 bases spanning the gap. This CDR3 has 15 amino acids. Germline-derived CDR1 and CDR2 are MDHEN and SYDVKM. The CDR3 DNA reads as TGTGCCAGCAGTTTATTTGACAGAGTGAACACTGAAGCTTTCTTT. This codes for CASSLFDRVNTEAFF.

This clone appeared a few times. This chain connects TRBV6-5 to TRBJ2-1, with D possibly matching TRBD1 (6 bases). CDR1 MNHEY and CDR2 SVGAGI come from the germline V gene. V gave up 5 bases and J gave up 4 bases, with 9 bases separating them. The length of the CDR3 is 13 residues. The CDR3 nucleotides are TGTGCCAGCAGTACAGGGCCTTACAATGAGCAGTTCTTC. This gives the protein CASSTGPYNEQFF.